Reported below is one T cell receptor (beta chain). V was clipped by 4 bases and J by 7 bases; unmatched bases: 13. In germline, CDR1 is SGHDN, CDR2 FVKESK. This CDR3 region has 15 residues. Those who participated ranged in age from about 18 to 89 years and resided in about two dozen US areas. Two negative PCRs, clearance, or symptom resolution characterized the recovered Cohort 3 donors. This specimen comes from a study of blood T cell repertoires in COVID-19. About the research overall: T cells, B-cell-depleted T cells, or PBMCs provided the cDNA or gDNA that served as material.

As originally analysed: Reference gene primer amplification yielded estimated nucleated cell counts. Clones were read by immunoSEQ multiplex PCR, and TCRdb kept only the in-frame ones, dropping some. That table is the source of V, J and clone size, and D and trimming were worked out from the DNA. Altogether 220,000 or so clones are present, 84% being singletons, with the ten largest covering about 6.6%. The V call is TRBV14, the J call TRBJ2-7; 7 nucleotides match TRBD2. The sample taken for sequencing was PBMCs or T cells enriched from blood (not recorded which). This TCR came from a middle-aged woman who had recovered from COVID-19. For the CDR3, the DNA is TGTGCCAGCAGCCTGGCGACCCAGCGGGATTTGGAGCAGTACGTC. Its protein product is CASSLATQRDLEQYV.